Below, 25 T cell receptor beta chains from the same sample are listed, as sequenced in a study of blood T cell repertoires in COVID-19. Assay: immunoSEQ multiplex PCR; the TCRdb copy retains only in-frame clones and omits some. The sample contains 150,000 to 200,000 clones, around 87% of which appear only once. What was sequenced was peripheral blood. The receptor set was obtained from a man aged 40-55 years with active or convalescent COVID-19.

This clone appeared a single time. CDR3 residues: CASSSMIETQYF. CDR3 coding DNA: TGTGCCAGCAGTAGCATGATCGAGACCCAGTACTTC. The V gene is TRBV12-3 or TRBV12-4, the J gene TRBJ2-5; D remains ambiguous. This CDR3 is built from 12 residues. V dropped 5 bases and J dropped 5 bases, with 9 bases sitting between them.

V gene TRBV5-6 combines with J gene TRBJ1-2; D perhaps matches TRBD1 (5 bases). Looked up from germline, CDR1 is SGHDT and CDR2 is YYEEEE. The CDR3 is 16 residues long. V was trimmed by 4 bases and J by 6 bases, leaving 22 bases between them. CDR3 DNA: TGTGCCAGCAGCGGTTTAGTTGGGGCTAGGATGAATGGCTACACCTTC. Amino acid sequence: CASSGLVGARMNGYTF.

The chain couples TRBV10-3 to TRBJ1-5; 8 bases map to TRBD1. This CDR3 is 13 amino acids long. With V trimmed by 7 bases and J by 3 bases, 2 bases remained unmatched. Germline V gives CDR1 ENHRY, CDR2 SYGVKD. The CDR3: CAIKQGDNQPQHF. CDR3 DNA: TGTGCCATCAAACAGGGGGACAATCAGCCCCAGCATTTT.

This clone was observed a handful of times. The rearrangement joins TRBV6-6 to TRBJ1-1, with 9 nucleotides matching TRBD1. Germline V gene lookup returns CDR1 MNHNY and CDR2 SVGAGI (reference sequence). V gave up 5 bases and J gave up 2 bases; unmatched junction bases: 9. This CDR3 is 16 amino acids long. As DNA, the CDR3 is TGTGCCAGCAGTAACCCAGGGACAGGGATAAACACTGAAGCTTTCTTT. Translation: CASSNPGTGINTEAFF.

The chain couples TRBV5-1 to TRBJ2-5, with 11 bases identical to TRBD2. Germline V gene lookup returns CDR1 SGHRS and CDR2 YFSETQ. The V segment lost 1 base and the J segment 2 bases; nucleotides outside the gene matches: 10. The CDR3 sequence is 18 residues long. For the CDR3, the DNA is TGCGCCAGCAGCTTGCGGGCCTCTAGCGGGGGGACACAAGAGACCCAGTACTTC. Translating gives CASSLRASSGGTQETQYF.

A note on this clone: This specimen includes other DNA sequences encoding the same CDR3. The rearrangement joins TRBV18 to TRBJ2-5, with TRBD1 identical over 7 bases. The V gene's germline CDR1 is KGHSH and CDR2 LQKENI. CDR3 length equals 13 residues. V was pared by 3 bases and J by 4 bases, with 2 bases of the junction left unmatched. CDR3 loop: CASSPSGGETQYF. The CDR3, as DNA: TGTGCCAGCTCACCGTCAGGGGGAGAGACCCAGTACTTC.

V gene TRBV29-1 combines with J gene TRBJ2-5, with D tentatively TRBD1 (6 bases). This CDR3 contains 14 residues. V shed 5 bases and J shed 3 bases, with 16 bases lying between them. Germline V gives CDR1 SQVTM, CDR2 ANQGSEA. The CDR3 reads CSVLRTASKETQYF. The CDR3 bases are TGCAGCGTTCTGAGGACAGCCAGTAAAGAGACCCAGTACTTC.

This chain links TRBV6-2 or TRBV6-3 with TRBJ2-5; D is possibly TRBD1 (6 bases). Trimming removed 4 bases at V and 2 bases at J, with 17 bases between. Germline V lookup: CDR1 MNHEY, CDR2 SVGEGT. This CDR3 is 16 amino acids long. In DNA form, the CDR3 reads TGTGCCAGCAGTTGGACATTCAAGGGGGTACAAGAGACCCAGTACTTC. The encoded protein is CASSWTFKGVQETQYF.

This CDR3 is CASSFMGADTDTQYF. The DNA for the CDR3 is TGTGCCAGCAGCTTTATGGGGGCGGACACAGATACGCAGTATTTT. The chain carries TRBV7-3 and TRBJ2-3, with D maybe TRBD1 (6 bases). Germline V gives CDR1 SGHTA, CDR2 FQGTGA. V was pared by 3 bases and J by 2 bases, with 12 bases between. This CDR3 has 15 amino acids.

The J gene is TRBJ1-1, the V gene TRBV6-2 or TRBV6-3; a possible D gene is TRBD1 (5 bases). There are 13 residues in the CDR3. Per the germline V gene, CDR1 is MNHEY and CDR2 is SVGEGT. Trimming took 6 bases from V and 1 from J, leaving 9 bases between them. CDR3 DNA sequence: TGTGCCAGCAGCGACAGACGGAACACTGAAGCTTTCTTT. This codes for CASSDRRNTEAFF.

A single count supports this clone. The chain employs TRBV29-1 and TRBJ1-2; TRBD1 aligns across 9 bases. Germline CDR1 and CDR2: SQVTM and ANQGSEA. This CDR3 spans 14 amino acids. V lost 6 bases, J lost 2 bases, and 7 bases stayed unmatched. The DNA of the CDR3 is TGCAGCGTAGATATACAGGGGGCAAACTATGGCTACACCTTC. Translated: CSVDIQGANYGYTF. Variable domain in full (rest from reference TRBV29-1 and TRBJ1-2): SAVISQKPSRDICQRGTSLTIQCQVDSQVTMMFWYRQQPGQSLTLIATANQGSEATYESGFVIDKFPISRPNLTFSTLTVSNMSPEDSSIYLCSVDIQGANYGYTFGSGTRLTVV.

The chain carries TRBV30 and TRBJ1-4; maybe TRBD1 (5 bases). Between the trimmed V and J ends, which lost 1 base and 8 bases, there was a span of 8 bases. The CDR3 has 12 residues. Germline values: CDR1 GTSNPN, CDR2 SVGIG (reference sequence). This CDR3 is CAWSDGGEKLFF. CDR3 nucleotides: TGTGCCTGGAGTGACGGGGGAGAAAAACTGTTTTTT. Full variable domain (remainder filled in from reference TRBV30 and TRBJ1-4): SQTIHQWPATLVQPVGSPLSLECTVEGTSNPNLYWYRQAAGRGLQLLFYSVGIGQISSEVPQNLSASRPQDRQFILSSKKLLLSDSGFYLCAWSDGGEKLFFGSGTQLSVL.

The gene calls are TRBV7-3 and TRBJ2-1; D not certain. This CDR3 is 13 amino acids long. Per the germline V gene, CDR1 is SGHTA and CDR2 is FQGTGA. V lost 4 bases and J lost 6, with 10 bases in between. The CDR3 loop reads CASSSPSSNEQFF. The CDR3 coding sequence is TGTGCCAGCAGCTCCCCCTCTAGCAATGAGCAGTTCTTC.

V and J are TRBV11-2 and TRBJ1-5; 10 nucleotides agree with TRBD1. This CDR3 has 17 amino acids. Trimming cost V 1 base and J 4 bases; bases outside gene matches: 7. CDR1 SGHAT and CDR2 FQNNGV come from the germline V gene. The CDR3 DNA sequence: TGTGCCAGCAGCTTAGGCCCGGGACAGGGGATTAATCAGCCCCAGCATTTT. Translated: CASSLGPGQGINQPQHF.

The rearrangement joins TRBV11-3 to TRBJ2-3; D is possibly TRBD1 (6 bases). The germline gives CDR1 SGHNT, CDR2 YENEEA. This CDR3 spans 14 amino acids. V was shortened by 4 bases and J by 0 bases, with 8 bases between the two germline ends. This CDR3 is CASSSGASTDTQYF. The CDR3 coding sequence is TGTGCCAGCAGCTCAGGGGCTAGCACAGATACGCAGTATTTT.

The J gene is TRBJ2-2, the V gene TRBV7-8, with D tentatively TRBD1 (6 bases). The CDR3 is made up of 15 amino acids. Looked up from germline, CDR1 is SGHVS and CDR2 is FQNEAQ. Deletions cut 1 base from V and 5 bases from J, with 11 bases between. CDR3 DNA sequence: TGTGCCAGCAGCTTAGTTTCAGGGGAAACCGGGGAGCTGTTTTTT. It specifies CASSLVSGETGELFF.

The chain links TRBV27 to TRBJ2-7, with 10 bases matching TRBD2. CDR1 and CDR2 from the germline V gene are MNHEY and SMNVEV (reference sequence). The CDR3 runs 14 residues. Trimming cost V 4 bases and J 2 bases; bases outside gene matches: 2. CDR3 residues: CASSYSGGTYEQYF. The CDR3 DNA sequence: TGTGCCAGCAGTTATAGCGGGGGGACCTACGAGCAGTACTTC.

The DNA of the CDR3 is TGTGCCAGCAGTTTTCCTTATCAGCCCCAGCATTTT. Protein product: CASSFPYQPQHF. This chain uses TRBV12-3 or TRBV12-4 with TRBJ1-5, with unresolved D. This CDR3 spans 12 amino acids. V lost 3 bases and J lost 5, with 5 bases in between.

A few counts support this clone. The chain combines TRBV7-8 with TRBJ2-7; TRBD2 is a possible D gene (5 bases). Trimming left V 5 bases short and J 2 bases short, with 10 bases between. Germline V CDR1 and CDR2: SGHVS, FQNEAQ. CDR3 length equals 13 residues. The CDR3 loop reads CASSPGITYEQYF. CDR3 DNA sequence: TGTGCCAGCAGCCCCGGGATTACCTACGAGCAGTACTTC.

The V gene is TRBV21-1, the J gene TRBJ1-2; the table assigns TRBD1, which was not confirmed against the DNA. TRBV21-1 is a recognized pseudogene. CDR3 length: 15 residues. The CDR3 sequence is CASSKKGDTNYGYTF. For the CDR3, the DNA is TGTGCCAGCAGCAAAAAGGGGGACACTAACTATGGCTACACCTTC.

This clone appeared a few times. The chain combines TRBV5-1 with TRBJ2-1; perhaps TRBD1 as D (7 bases). V lost 4 bases, J lost 5 bases, and 13 bases lay in between. This CDR3 spans 14 amino acids. Germline CDR1 is SGHRS and CDR2 is YFSETQ. The CDR3 protein is CASSAGQRNNEQFF. In DNA, the CDR3 is TGCGCCAGCAGCGCGGGACAGCGGAACAATGAGCAGTTCTTC.

This CDR3 is CASDFGTGELFF. In DNA, the CDR3 is TGTGCCAGTGACTTTGGCACCGGGGAGCTGTTTTTT. The rearrangement links TRBV19 to TRBJ2-2, with D unresolved. Trimming pared 8 bases from V and 4 bases from J, leaving 8 bases between. Germline-derived CDR1 and CDR2 are LNHDA and SQIVND (reference sequence). There are 12 residues in the CDR3. Together with reference TRBV19 and TRBJ2-2, the CDR3 gives the full variable domain: DGGITQSPKYLFRKEGQNVTLSCEQNLNHDAMYWYRQDPGQGLRLIYYSQIVNDFQKGDIAEGYSVSREKKESFPLTVTSAQKNPTAFYLCASDFGTGELFFGEGSRLTVL.

V usage is TRBV27 and J usage is TRBJ2-1, with D possibly being TRBD2 (6 bases). This CDR3 contains 16 residues. V was clipped by 1 base and J by 3 bases, with 13 bases between them. Looked up from germline, CDR1 is MNHEY and CDR2 is SMNVEV (reference sequence). The CDR3 loop is CASSLYSAGFYNEQFF. CDR3 coding DNA: TGTGCCAGCAGTTTATATTCGGCGGGGTTCTACAATGAGCAGTTCTTC.

This clone was found once. Here the CDR3 reads CASSPGTGRGYTF. In DNA, the CDR3 is TGTGCCAGCAGCCCGGGGACAGGGAGAGGCTACACCTTC. This sequence joins TRBV7-2 and TRBJ1-2, with 9 nucleotides matching TRBD1. Per the germline V gene, CDR1 is SGHTA and CDR2 is FQGNSA. The CDR3 consists of 13 residues. J lost 8 bases, V lost 5 bases, and 6 bases had no gene match.

Only one count was recorded for this clone. This chain uses TRBV24-1 with TRBJ1-4, with D possibly matching TRBD1 (5 bases). The V end was cut by 7 bases, the J end by 5 bases, with 10 bases between. The CDR3 totals 13 residues. In germline, CDR1 is KGHDR, CDR2 SFDVKD. The DNA of the CDR3 is TGTGCCACCAGCGACAGCCACAATGAAAAACTGTTTTTT. This sequence encodes CATSDSHNEKLFF.